This T cell receptor beta chain was sequenced in a study of chemoradiotherapy in HPV16-positive cancers. Study at large: Candidate HPV-specific T-cell clones and common TCR motifs came from functional assays in two HPV16-positive patients. Overall study results and limits: Functional assays defining HPV-specific T cells used only a couple of HPV16-positive patients. Non-HPV-specific T cells did not expand in tumors during treatment, whereas candidate HPV-specific clones and E7-related motifs did.

Points on this clone: Its antigen is unidentified.

Clones were read by immunoSEQ multiplex PCR, and TCRdb kept only the in-frame ones, dropping some. The profile covers about 15,000 clones, with 70% to 90% appearing a single time and 3.5% taken by the ten largest. Here the sequenced sample was blood, taken from a patient who underwent chemoradiotherapy. The sequence came from a human donor with HPV-associated anogenital cancer.

CDR3 bases: TGCAGCGTTGACCCGGCCAGTGTAAATGAGCAGTTCTTC. It is translated as CSVDPASVNEQFF. This chain links TRBV29-1 with TRBJ2-1; no clear D gene. The V end was cut by 3 bases, the J end by 7 bases, with 13 bases between. CDR3 length equals 13 residues. Germline loops: CDR1 SQVTM, CDR2 ANQGSEA.